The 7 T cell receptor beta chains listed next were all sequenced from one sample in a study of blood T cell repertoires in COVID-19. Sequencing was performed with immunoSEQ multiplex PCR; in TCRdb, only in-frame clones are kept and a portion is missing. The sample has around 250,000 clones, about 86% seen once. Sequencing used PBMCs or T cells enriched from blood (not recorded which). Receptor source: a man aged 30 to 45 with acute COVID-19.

The CDR3 here is CASSRGEAKQPQHF. Written as DNA, the CDR3 is TGTGCCAGCAGCCGTGGGGAGGCTAAACAGCCCCAGCATTTT. The rearrangement joins TRBV5-6 to TRBJ1-5, with D uncertain. Germline CDR1 and CDR2: SGHDT and YYEEEE. With 4 bases removed from V and 7 bases from J, the gap between germline ends came to 15 bases. There are 14 residues in the CDR3.

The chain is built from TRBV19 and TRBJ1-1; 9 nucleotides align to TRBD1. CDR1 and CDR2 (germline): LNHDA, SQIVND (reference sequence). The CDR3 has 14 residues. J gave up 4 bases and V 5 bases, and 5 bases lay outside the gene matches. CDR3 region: CASSLTGGGTEAFF. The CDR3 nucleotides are TGTGCCAGTAGTCTAACAGGGGGCGGCACTGAAGCTTTCTTT.

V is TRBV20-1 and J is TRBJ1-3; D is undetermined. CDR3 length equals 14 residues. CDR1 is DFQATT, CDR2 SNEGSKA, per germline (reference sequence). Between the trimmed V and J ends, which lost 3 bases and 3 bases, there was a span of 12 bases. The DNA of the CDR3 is TGCAGTGCTAGTTCCCGGGTCGGTGGAAACACCATATATTTT. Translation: CSASSRVGGNTIYF.

This chain's CDR3 is CASSDPSTNEQFF. CDR3 nucleotide sequence: TGTGCCAGCAGTGACCCTAGCACCAATGAGCAGTTCTTC. The J gene is TRBJ2-1, the V gene TRBV2; D perhaps matches TRBD2 (5 bases). V was pared by 3 bases and J by 6 bases, with 9 bases between. The CDR3 has 13 amino acids. Germline assignment: CDR1 SNHLY and CDR2 FYNNEI.

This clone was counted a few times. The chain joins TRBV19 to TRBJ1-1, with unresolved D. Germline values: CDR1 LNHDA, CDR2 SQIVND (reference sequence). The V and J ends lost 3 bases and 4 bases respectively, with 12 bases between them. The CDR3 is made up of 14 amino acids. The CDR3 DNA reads TGTGCCAGTAGTATCTTCCAGGTCTTCACTGAAGCTTTCTTT. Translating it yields CASSIFQVFTEAFF.

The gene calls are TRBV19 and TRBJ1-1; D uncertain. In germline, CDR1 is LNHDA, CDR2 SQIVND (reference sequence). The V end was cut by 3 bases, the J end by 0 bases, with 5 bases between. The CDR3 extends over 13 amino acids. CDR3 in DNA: TGTGCCAGTAGTATCTTTCTGAACACTGAAGCTTTCTTT. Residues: CASSIFLNTEAFF.

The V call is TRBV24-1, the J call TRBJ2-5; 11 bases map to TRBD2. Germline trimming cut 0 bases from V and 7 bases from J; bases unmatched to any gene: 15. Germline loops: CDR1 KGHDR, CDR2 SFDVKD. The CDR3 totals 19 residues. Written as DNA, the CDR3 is TGTGCCACCAGTGATTTGCGATCCCCGGGTAGCGGGGGGGCAGGGACCCAGTACTTC. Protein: CATSDLRSPGSGGAGTQYF.